One TCR beta chain is described in this entry. The data belong to a study of blood T cell repertoires in COVID-19. Clones were sequenced by immunoSEQ multiplex PCR, and TCRdb holds only the in-frame ones, with some missing. The sample carries 68,000 or so clones, 60% to 85% recorded once. There are 17 residues in the CDR3. Trimming removed 0 bases at V and 6 bases at J, with 19 bases between. CDR1 LGHNA and CDR2 YNFKEQ come from the germline V gene. This chain joins TRBV4-2 and TRBJ2-3, with a possible D match to TRBD1 (5 bases). The sequencing input was peripheral blood. The sequence was obtained from a human donor in a cohort sampled during active COVID-19. The CDR3 loop reads CASSQDPVGSPGDTQYF. Written as DNA, the CDR3 is TGTGCCAGCAGCCAAGATCCGGTGGGATCGCCAGGGGATACGCAGTATTTT.